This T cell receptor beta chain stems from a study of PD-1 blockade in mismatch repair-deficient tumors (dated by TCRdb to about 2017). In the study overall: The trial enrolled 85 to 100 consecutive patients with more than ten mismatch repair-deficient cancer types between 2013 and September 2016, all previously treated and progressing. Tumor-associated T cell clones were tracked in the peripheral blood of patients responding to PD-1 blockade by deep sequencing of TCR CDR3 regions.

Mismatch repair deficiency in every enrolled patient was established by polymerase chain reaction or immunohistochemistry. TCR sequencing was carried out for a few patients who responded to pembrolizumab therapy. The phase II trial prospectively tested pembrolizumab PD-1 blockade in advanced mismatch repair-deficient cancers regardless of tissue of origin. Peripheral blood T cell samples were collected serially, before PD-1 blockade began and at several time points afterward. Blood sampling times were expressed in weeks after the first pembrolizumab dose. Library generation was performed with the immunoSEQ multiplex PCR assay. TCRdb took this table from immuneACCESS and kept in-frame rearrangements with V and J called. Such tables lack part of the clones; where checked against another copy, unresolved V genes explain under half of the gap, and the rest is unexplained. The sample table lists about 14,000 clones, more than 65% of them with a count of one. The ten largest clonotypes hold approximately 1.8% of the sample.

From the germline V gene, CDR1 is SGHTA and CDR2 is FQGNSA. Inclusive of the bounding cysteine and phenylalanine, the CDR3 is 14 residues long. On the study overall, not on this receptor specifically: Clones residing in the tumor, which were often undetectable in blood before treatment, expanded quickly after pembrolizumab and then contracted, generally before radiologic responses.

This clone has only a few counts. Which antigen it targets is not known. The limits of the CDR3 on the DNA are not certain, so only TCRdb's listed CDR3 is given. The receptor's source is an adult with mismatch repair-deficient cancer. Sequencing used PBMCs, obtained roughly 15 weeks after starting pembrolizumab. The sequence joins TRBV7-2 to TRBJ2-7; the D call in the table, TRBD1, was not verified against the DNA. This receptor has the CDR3 CASSFGPGAKEQYF.